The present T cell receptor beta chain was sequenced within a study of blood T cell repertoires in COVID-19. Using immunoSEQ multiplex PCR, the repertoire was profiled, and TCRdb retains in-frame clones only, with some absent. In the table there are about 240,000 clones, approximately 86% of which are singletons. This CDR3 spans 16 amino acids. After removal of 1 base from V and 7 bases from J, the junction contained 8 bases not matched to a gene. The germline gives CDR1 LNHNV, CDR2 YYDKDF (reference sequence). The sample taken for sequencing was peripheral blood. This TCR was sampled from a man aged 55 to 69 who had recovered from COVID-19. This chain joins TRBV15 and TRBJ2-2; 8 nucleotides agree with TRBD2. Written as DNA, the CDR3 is TGTGCCACCAGCAGAGCTTTAGCGGGGCATGGCGGGGAGCTGTTTTTT. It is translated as CATSRALAGHGGELFF. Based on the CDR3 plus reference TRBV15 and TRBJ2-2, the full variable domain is DAMVIQNPRYQVTQFGKPVTLSCSQTLNHNVMYWYQQKSSQAPKLLFHYYDKDFNNEADTPDNFQSRRPNTSFCFLDIRSPGLGDTAMYLCATSRALAGHGGELFFGEGSRLTVL.